The clone carrying this T cell receptor (beta chain) was seen more than once but under ten times. This sample stems from a study of cytomegalovirus exposure and HLA in healthy donors. With 60 Vbeta and 13 Jbeta primers, the PCR was carried out. Profiled with immunoSEQ multiplex PCR; TCRdb holds only in-frame clones, not every one. The repertoire holds over 150,000 clones, with around 80% as singletons. V was trimmed by 7 bases and J by 0 bases, leaving 9 bases between them. The CDR3 length is 14 residues. CDR1 and CDR2 (germline): MNHNS, SASEGT. The sequenced sample was PBMCs. The sequence was obtained from a man in his forties in good health and CMV-seronegative. V usage is TRBV6-1 and J usage is TRBJ1-4, with unresolved D. CDR3 region: CASNTKPTNEKLFF. Written as DNA, the CDR3 is TGTGCCAGCAATACGAAGCCAACTAATGAAAAACTGTTTTTT.